These T cell receptor beta chains were read from a single sample in a study of human T cells and chemical hapten exposure. MiXCR was run by TCRdb on the RACE reads, yielding one entry per CDR3 protein. The repertoire includes almost 40,000 distinct CDR3 sequences, about 7.4% of them detected once, and 1% to 1.5% sits in the top ten. The sequencing here drew on whole blood, taken in connection with sensitization to the hapten diphenylcyclopropenone (DPC). The receptors were gathered from a woman aged 45 to 65 with alopecia areata. Some clones in this sample may be carry-over from other donors' samples. The CDR3 runs from the conserved cysteine through the conserved F or W. A D gene is named only where the DNA matches it firmly. Only some rows state a clone size, as once, few, many or a class for expanded clones.

D,V,size,J,DNA,CDR3
NA,TRBV28,few,TRBJ2-5,TGTGCCAGCACTTCGGCGGGAGAGACCCAGTACTTC,CASTSAGETQYF
NA,TRBV5-1,many,TRBJ2-3,TGCGCCAGCAGCTTGGCCGAAGGGGGTCGAACAGATACGCAGTATTTT,CASSLAEGGRTDTQYF
TRBD2,TRBV24-1,NA,TRBJ2-2,TGTGCCACAAGTGATCGCATAGCGGGAGGCCGCACCGGGGAGCTGTTTTTT,CATSDRIAGGRTGELFF
NA,TRBV30,many,TRBJ1-2,TGTGCCTGGAGGAGAGGCGGGTATGGCTACACCTTC,CAWRRGGYGYTF
NA,TRBV23-1,NA,TRBJ2-5,TGCGCCAGCAGCCCCGCAGGTGGGGCCCCCCAAGAGACCCAGTACTTC,CASSPAGGAPQETQYF
NA,TRBV25-1,many,TRBJ2-2,TGTGCCAGCAGTCGGGGTCGACCGAGCACCGGGGAGCTGTTTTTT,CASSRGRPSTGELFF
TRBD2,TRBV7-9,many,TRBJ2-7,TGTGCCAGCAGCTTAGTTGGCGGGAGGGCCCTCGGCGAGCAGTACTTC,CASSLVGGRALGEQYF
NA,TRBV5-1,NA,TRBJ2-3,TGCGCCAGCAGCTTGGTCGGCACGGCGGGAACATCAGATACGCAGTATTTT,CASSLVGTAGTSDTQYF
NA,TRBV9,many,TRBJ1-6,TGTGCCAGCAGCCCCACAGGTTCCCTCTCCTATAATTCACCCCTCCACTTT,CASSPTGSLSYNSPLHF
TRBD2,TRBV10-3,few,TRBJ2-3,TGTGCCATCAGTGAGTCGGGTAGTAGCGGGACCGTGGCGGATACGCAGTATTTT,CAISESGSSGTVADTQYF
TRBD1,TRBV4-3,many,TRBJ2-7,TGCGCCAGCAGCCCTTGGACAGGGAGCTACGAGCAGTACTTC,CASSPWTGSYEQYF
NA,TRBV28,few,TRBJ1-1,TGTGCCAGCAGTTCCCGCCCCGCCAACACTGAAGCTTTCTTT,CASSSRPANTEAFF
NA,TRBV20-1,NA,TRBJ2-7,TGCAGTCCTGGGGGGACTCTTTCCTACGAGCAGTACTTC,CSPGGTLSYEQYF
NA,TRBV7-6,few,TRBJ2-6,TGTGCCAGCAGCTCCCCATCGACAGATAGCTCTGGGGCCAACGTCCTGACTTTC,CASSSPSTDSSGANVLTF
NA,TRBV7-2,few,TRBJ1-1,TGTGCCAGCAGCTTACAGCAGGGAGGAAAGACTGAAGCTTTCTTT,CASSLQQGGKTEAFF
TRBD1,TRBV7-3,many,TRBJ2-1,TGTGCCAGCAGCTTATGGGACAGGGGTCGTGAGCAGTTCTTC,CASSLWDRGREQFF